The T cell receptor beta chain described here comes from a study of T cell responses to AZD1222 COVID-19 vaccine (dated by TCRdb to the early 2020s). Turning to the overall study: A total of about 250 trial participants underwent TCR sequencing, of whom about 210 had received two doses of AZD1222 and around 25 had received two doses of the MenACWY control vaccine. Trial participants were enrolled by age into 18-55, 56-69 and 70-plus year subgroups, with about 150, 27 and 61 TCR-sequenced participants respectively.

Its CDR3 holds 13 amino acids, cysteine through phenylalanine. Solely the CDR3 DNA is kept, with 39 bases framed from the first base. What the work shows at the level of the full study, not this receptor alone: Because no samples from the day 14 peak response were available, repertoires could be characterized only after the peak T cell response. Participants were mostly white British and included more females than males, and it was suggested by the authors that clonal diversity may have been underestimated. After two AZD1222 doses, spike-specific TCR breadth and depth were significantly higher than at day 0 and than in MenACWY recipients. CD4 TCRs associated with the vaccine covered the entire spike protein, and the dominant responses were in regions 160-218 and 743-854. Only a handful of AZD1222 recipients were SARS-CoV-2 seropositive at baseline, limiting conclusions about previously exposed vaccinees. The 56-69-year group was small, and its depth increase did not reach significance, likely because of low power. Reportedly, almost half of the unique spike-specific TCRs recognized epitopes lying outside the regions that are mutated in the B.1.351 and B.1.1.7 variants.

Turning to this clone: Its binding antigen is unknown. Base qualities are not recorded, but no much larger clone differs from it by a single base.

The CDR3 regions of human TCRbeta chains were analyzed by immunosequencing. Per the source publication's procedure: TCRs in the repertoires were compared against a reference library of SARS-CoV-2-specific TCRs that had been generated with the MIRA antigen-specificity platform. Breadth meant the fraction of unique TCRs that were SARS-CoV-2-associated, whereas depth meant the fraction of total T cells that were SARS-CoV-2-associated. Each spike-specific TCR was assigned to its reactive spike region and to a CD4 or CD8 class using the MIRA data. Log10-transformed breadth and depth values were compared by one-way ANOVA with Sidak's multiple comparisons tests. In TCRdb, the immuneACCESS table is reduced to in-frame sequences with V and J assigned. These tables do not hold every clone; where another copy was compared, an unresolved V gene accounts for under half, and the others remain unexplained. V and J calls and clone size follow that table, whereas D and trimming were derived from the DNA. For this sample the table gives just over 90,000 clones, of which approximately 90% were detected only once. The top ten clones comprise over 2% of the sample.

What this sample's time point label stands for: about 28 days (+/-7) after the second vaccine dose. AZD1222 recipients whose second dose came at about 4 weeks and those whose second dose came at about 12 weeks were combined into one group, since spike-specific TCR depth and breadth did not differ between the two schedules. Vaccinee samples came from UK trials COV001 and COV002, including a single-blind randomized controlled phase 2/3 trial of AZD1222 (ChAdOx1 nCoV-19) in healthy adults. Trial participant PBMC samples were collected at day 0 and day 28 after the second dose for TCRbeta chain sequencing.

The sequence is built from TRBV21-1 and TRBJ1-2; the DNA was not used to check the table's D call, TRBD1. TRBV21-1 is an annotated pseudogene. Sequenced material: peripheral blood, taken 28 days after the second AZD1222 dose. The TCR originated in an adult who received the AZD1222 COVID-19 vaccine. The DNA is TGTGCCAGCAGCAAATACAGGGGTATCGTCTACACCTTC. The encoded protein is CASSKYRGIVYTF.